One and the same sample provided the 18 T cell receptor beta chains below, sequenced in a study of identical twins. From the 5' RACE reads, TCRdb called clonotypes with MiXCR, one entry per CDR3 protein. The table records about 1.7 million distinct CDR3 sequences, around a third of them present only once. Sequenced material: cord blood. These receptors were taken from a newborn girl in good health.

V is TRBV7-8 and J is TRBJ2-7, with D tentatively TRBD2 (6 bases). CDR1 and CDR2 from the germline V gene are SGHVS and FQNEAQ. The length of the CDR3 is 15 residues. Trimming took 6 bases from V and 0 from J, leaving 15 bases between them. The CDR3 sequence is CASSRSRGTSYEQYF. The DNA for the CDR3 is TGTGCCAGCAGTCGGAGTCGGGGGACCTCCTACGAGCAGTACTTC.

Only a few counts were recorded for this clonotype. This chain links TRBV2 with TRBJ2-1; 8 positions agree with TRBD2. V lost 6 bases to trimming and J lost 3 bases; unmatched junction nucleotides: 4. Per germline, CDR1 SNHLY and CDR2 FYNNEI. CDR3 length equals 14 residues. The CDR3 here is CASSGTSLYNEQFF. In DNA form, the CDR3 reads TGTGCCAGCAGCGGGACTAGTCTCTACAATGAGCAGTTCTTC. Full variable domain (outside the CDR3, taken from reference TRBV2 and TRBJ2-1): EPEVTQTPSHQVTQMGQEVILRCVPISNHLYFYWYRQILGQKVEFLVSFYNNEISEKSEIFDDQFSVERPDGSNFTLKIRSTKLEDSAMYFCASSGTSLYNEQFFGPGTRLTVL.

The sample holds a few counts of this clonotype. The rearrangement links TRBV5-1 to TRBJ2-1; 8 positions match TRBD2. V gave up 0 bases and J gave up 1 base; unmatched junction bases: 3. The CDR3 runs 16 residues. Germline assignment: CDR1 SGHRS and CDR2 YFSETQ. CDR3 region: CASSLELAGSYNEQFF. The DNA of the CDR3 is TGCGCCAGCAGCTTGGAGTTAGCGGGATCCTACAATGAGCAGTTCTTC.

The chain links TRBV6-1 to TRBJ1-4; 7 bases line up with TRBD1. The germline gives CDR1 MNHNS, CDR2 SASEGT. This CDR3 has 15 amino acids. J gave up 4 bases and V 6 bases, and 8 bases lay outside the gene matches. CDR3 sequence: CASRWAGTDNEKLFF. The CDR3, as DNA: TGTGCCAGCAGATGGGCCGGGACAGATAATGAAAAACTGTTTTTT.

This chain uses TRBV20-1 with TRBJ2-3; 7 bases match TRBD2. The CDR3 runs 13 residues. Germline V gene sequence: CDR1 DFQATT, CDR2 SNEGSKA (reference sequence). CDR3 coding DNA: TGCTGCCCTGGGAGGGGCAACACAGATACGCAGTATTTT. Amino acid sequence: CCPGRGNTDTQYF.

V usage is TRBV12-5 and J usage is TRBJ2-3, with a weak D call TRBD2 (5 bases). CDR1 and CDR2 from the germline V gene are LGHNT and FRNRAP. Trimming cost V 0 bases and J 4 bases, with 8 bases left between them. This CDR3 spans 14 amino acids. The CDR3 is CASGLVHSADTQYF. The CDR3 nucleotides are TGTGCTAGTGGTTTGGTACATAGCGCAGATACGCAGTATTTT. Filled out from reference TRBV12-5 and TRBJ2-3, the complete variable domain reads DARVTQTPRHKVTEMGQEVTMRCQPILGHNTVFWYRQTMMQGLELLAYFRNRAPLDDSGMPKDRFSAEMPDATLATLKIQPSEPRDSAVYFCASGLVHSADTQYFGPGTRLTVL.

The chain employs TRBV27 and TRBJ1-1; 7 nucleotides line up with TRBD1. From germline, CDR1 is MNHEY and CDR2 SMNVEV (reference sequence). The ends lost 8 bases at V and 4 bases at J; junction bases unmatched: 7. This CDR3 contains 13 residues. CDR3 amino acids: CASQNRGGTEAFF. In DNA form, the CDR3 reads TGTGCCAGCCAAAACAGGGGTGGCACTGAAGCTTTCTTT.

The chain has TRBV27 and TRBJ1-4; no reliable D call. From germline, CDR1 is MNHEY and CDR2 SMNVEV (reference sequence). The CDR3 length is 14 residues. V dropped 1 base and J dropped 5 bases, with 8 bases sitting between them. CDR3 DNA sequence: TGTGCCAGCAGTTTATACAGTGAAAATGAAAAACTGTTTTTT. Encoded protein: CASSLYSENEKLFF. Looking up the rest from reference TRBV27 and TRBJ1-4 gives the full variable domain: EAQVTQNPRYLITVTGKKLTVTCSQNMNHEYMSWYRQDPGLGLRQIYYSMNVEVTDKGDVPEGYKVSRKEKRNFPLILESPSPNQTSLYFCASSLYSENEKLFFGSGTQLSVL.

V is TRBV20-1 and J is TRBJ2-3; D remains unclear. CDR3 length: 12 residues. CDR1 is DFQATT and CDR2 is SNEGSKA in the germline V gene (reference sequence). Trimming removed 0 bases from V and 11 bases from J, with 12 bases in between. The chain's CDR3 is CSARDQYKGQYF. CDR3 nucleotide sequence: TGCAGTGCTAGAGATCAATATAAGGGGCAGTATTTT.

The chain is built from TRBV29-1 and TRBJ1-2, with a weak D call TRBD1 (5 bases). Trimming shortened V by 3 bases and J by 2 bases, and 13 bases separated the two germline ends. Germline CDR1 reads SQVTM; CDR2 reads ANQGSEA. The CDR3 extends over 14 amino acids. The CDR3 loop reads CSVDGVAGNYGYTF. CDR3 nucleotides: TGCAGCGTTGATGGTGTGGCAGGGAACTATGGCTACACCTTC.

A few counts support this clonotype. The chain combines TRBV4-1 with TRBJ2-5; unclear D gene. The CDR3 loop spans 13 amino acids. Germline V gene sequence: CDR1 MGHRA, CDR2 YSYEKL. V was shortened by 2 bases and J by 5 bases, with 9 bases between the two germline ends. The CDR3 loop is CASSQSVMETQYF. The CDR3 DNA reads TGCGCCAGCAGCCAATCAGTCATGGAGACCCAGTACTTC.

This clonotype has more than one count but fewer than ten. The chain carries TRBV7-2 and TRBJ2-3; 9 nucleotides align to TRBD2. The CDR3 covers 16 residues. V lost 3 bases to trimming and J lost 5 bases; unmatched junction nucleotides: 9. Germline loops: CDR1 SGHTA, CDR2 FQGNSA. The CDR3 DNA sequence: TGTGCCAGCAGCTTCCGGTTAGCGGGAGTTGGAGATACGCAGTATTTT. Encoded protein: CASSFRLAGVGDTQYF.

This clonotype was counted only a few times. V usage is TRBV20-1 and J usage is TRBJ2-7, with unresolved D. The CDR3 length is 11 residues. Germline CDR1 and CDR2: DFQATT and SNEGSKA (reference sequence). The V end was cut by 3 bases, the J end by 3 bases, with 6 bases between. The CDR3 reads CSARTRYEQYF. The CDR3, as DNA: TGCAGTGCTAGGACGCGCTACGAGCAGTACTTC.

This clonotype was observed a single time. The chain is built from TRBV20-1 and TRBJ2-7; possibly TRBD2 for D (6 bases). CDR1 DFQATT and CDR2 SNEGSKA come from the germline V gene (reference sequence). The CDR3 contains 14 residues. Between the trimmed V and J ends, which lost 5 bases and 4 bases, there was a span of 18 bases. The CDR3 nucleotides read TGCAGTGCTCCTCTACCGGGACTTTCTTACGAGCAGTACTTC. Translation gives CSAPLPGLSYEQYF.

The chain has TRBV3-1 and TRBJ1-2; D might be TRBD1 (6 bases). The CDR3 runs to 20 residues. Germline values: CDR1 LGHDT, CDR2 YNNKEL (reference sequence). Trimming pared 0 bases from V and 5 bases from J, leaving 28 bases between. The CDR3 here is CASSQERATRGRGWAYGYTF. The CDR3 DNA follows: TGTGCCAGCAGCCAAGAACGGGCCACCAGGGGAAGGGGCTGGGCTTATGGCTACACCTTC.

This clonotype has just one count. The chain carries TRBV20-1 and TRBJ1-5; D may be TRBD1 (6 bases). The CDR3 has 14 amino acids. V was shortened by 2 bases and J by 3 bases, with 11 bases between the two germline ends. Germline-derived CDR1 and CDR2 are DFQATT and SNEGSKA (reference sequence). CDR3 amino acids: CSARSGVLNQPQHF. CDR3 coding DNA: TGCAGTGCTAGATCAGGGGTCCTCAATCAGCCCCAGCATTTT.

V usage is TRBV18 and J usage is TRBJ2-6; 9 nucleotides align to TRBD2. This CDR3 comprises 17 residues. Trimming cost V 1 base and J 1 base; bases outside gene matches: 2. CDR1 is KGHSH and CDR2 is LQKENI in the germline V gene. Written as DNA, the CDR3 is TGTGCCAGCTCACCACTAGCGGGGGTTTCTGGGGCCAACGTCCTGACTTTC. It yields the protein CASSPLAGVSGANVLTF.

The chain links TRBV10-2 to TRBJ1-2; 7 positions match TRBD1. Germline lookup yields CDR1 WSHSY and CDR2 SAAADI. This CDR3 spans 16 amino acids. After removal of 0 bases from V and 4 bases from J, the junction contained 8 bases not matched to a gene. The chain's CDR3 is CASSESRDSASYGYTF. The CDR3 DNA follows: TGCGCCAGCAGTGAGTCCCGGGACAGTGCTAGCTATGGCTACACCTTC.